This TCR beta chain was sequenced during a study of blood T cell repertoires in COVID-19. In the study overall: Researchers got acute and convalescent COVID-19 samples from the United States, Italy and Spain.

Participants were aged about 18 to 100 years from roughly 25 US areas. Participant reports of clinical history set cohort assignment. Before they entered the study, exposed participants had met a COVID-19 case within 2 weeks. Trimming left V 5 bases short and J 8 bases short, with 9 bases between. CDR1 MNHEY and CDR2 SVGEGT come from the germline V gene. The CDR3 has 11 amino acids. This clone was counted between two and nine times. The repertoire was sequenced with immunoSEQ multiplex PCR; TCRdb's copy has only in-frame clones and lacks some. The table shows about 140,000 clones, with approximately 84% occurring only once.

This rearrangement joins TRBV6-2 or TRBV6-3 to TRBJ1-2; D is undetermined. The TCR originated in a woman aged 18-35 years who had been exposed to COVID-19. What was sequenced was PBMCs or T cells enriched from blood (not recorded which). CDR3 region: CASSQTGGYTF. CDR3 nucleotide sequence: TGTGCCAGCAGTCAGACTGGGGGCTACACCTTC.